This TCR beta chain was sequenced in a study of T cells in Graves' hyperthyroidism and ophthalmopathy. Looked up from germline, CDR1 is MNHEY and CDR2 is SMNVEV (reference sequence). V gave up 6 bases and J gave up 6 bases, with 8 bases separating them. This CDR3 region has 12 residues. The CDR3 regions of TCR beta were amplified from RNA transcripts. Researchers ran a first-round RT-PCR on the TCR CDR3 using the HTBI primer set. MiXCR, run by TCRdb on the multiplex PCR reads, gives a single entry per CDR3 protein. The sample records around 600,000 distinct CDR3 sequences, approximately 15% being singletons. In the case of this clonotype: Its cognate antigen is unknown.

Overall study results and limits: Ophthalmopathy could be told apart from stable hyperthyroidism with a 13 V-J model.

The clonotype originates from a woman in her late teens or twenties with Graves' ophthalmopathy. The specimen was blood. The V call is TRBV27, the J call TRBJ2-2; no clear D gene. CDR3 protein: CASSPEAGELFF. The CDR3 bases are TGTGCCAGCAGCCCGGAAGCCGGGGAGCTGTTTTTT.